A single sample is the source of the 13 T cell receptor beta chains below, sequenced in a study of long-term antiretroviral therapy in people with HIV. The run of the v3.0 immunoSEQ assay was at survey level. Some clones are missing from TCRdb's copy, which holds only in-frame ones; the method was immunoSEQ multiplex PCR. The sample has tens of thousands of clones; about 94% are singletons. The sequencing here drew on unsorted PBMCs, taken 4.1 years after starting antiretroviral therapy. These receptors were taken from a woman in her fifties or sixties with HIV.

V usage is TRBV4-2 and J usage is TRBJ1-1; D is perhaps TRBD1 (6 bases). The germline CDR1 and CDR2 sequences are LGHNA and YNFKEQ. Trimming stripped 4 bases from V and 3 bases from J, with 18 bases between. The CDR3 contains 16 residues. CDR3 nucleotides: TGTGCCAGCAGCCGCGGGGGCGGGACGGAAGACACTGAAGCTTTCTTT. Its translation is CASSRGGGTEDTEAFF.

The gene calls are TRBV6-1 and TRBJ1-4; D uncertain. The CDR3 has 15 amino acids. V was trimmed by 9 bases and J by 0 bases, leaving 14 bases between them. Germline V gives CDR1 MNHNS, CDR2 SASEGT. For the CDR3, the DNA is TGTGCCAGTGGTCGGACCACCACAACTAATGAAAAACTGTTTTTT. It encodes CASGRTTTTNEKLFF.

CDR3 loop: CASSFSGDTQYF. In nucleotides, the CDR3 is TGTGCCAGCAGTTTTTCGGGGGATACGCAGTATTTT. The chain carries TRBV27 and TRBJ2-3, with D possibly being TRBD2 (5 bases). CDR3 length: 12 residues. Germline V gene data show CDR1 as MNHEY and CDR2 as SMNVEV (reference sequence). The ends were cut back, 3 bases at V and 6 bases at J, with 7 bases in the middle.

The V call is TRBV19, the J call TRBJ1-6, with 9 bases that match TRBD1. This CDR3 region has 18 residues. Unmatched junction bases numbered 18, after V lost 6 bases and J lost 9 bases. Germline V gene data show CDR1 as LNHDA and CDR2 as SQIVND (reference sequence). CDR3 coding DNA: TGTGCCAGTAGCGAACAGGGGGCACTCACCGTGGGGGTTTCACCCCTCCACTTT. Its protein is CASSEQGALTVGVSPLHF. Using reference TRBV19 and TRBJ1-6 for the parts outside the CDR3, the full variable domain is DGGITQSPKYLFRKEGQNVTLSCEQNLNHDAMYWYRQDPGQGLRLIYYSQIVNDFQKGDIAEGYSVSREKKESFPLTVTSAQKNPTAFYLCASSEQGALTVGVSPLHFGNGTRLTVT.

The gene calls are TRBV12-5 and TRBJ2-5; the D is unclear. V was clipped by 0 bases and J by 6 bases, with 5 bases between them. Germline V gene lookup returns CDR1 LGHNT and CDR2 FRNRAP. The CDR3 runs 12 residues. The CDR3 here is CASGLVGKTQYF. CDR3 sequence (DNA): TGTGCTAGTGGTTTGGTCGGCAAGACCCAGTACTTC.

CDR3 sequence: CASSLEESWWTGKKGTEAFF. CDR3 DNA: TGTGCCAGCAGCTTGGAGGAATCGTGGTGGACAGGGAAGAAAGGGACTGAAGCTTTCTTT. The V gene is TRBV5-4, the J gene TRBJ1-1, with 8 bases matching TRBD1. Germline V CDR1 and CDR2: SGHNT, YYREEE (reference sequence). Trimming removed 0 bases from V and 5 bases from J; junction bases left unmatched: 21. This CDR3 contains 20 residues. Supplemented by reference TRBV5-4 and TRBJ1-1, the full variable domain reads ETGVTQSPTHLIKTRGQQVTLRCSSQSGHNTVSWYQQALGQGPQFIFQYYREEENGRGNFPPRFSGLQFPNYSSELNVNALELDDSALYLCASSLEESWWTGKKGTEAFFGQGTRLTVV.

This chain uses TRBV14 with TRBJ2-1; D is possibly TRBD2 (6 bases). The ends were cut back, 4 bases at V and 9 bases at J, with 19 bases in the middle. Germline CDR1 is SGHDN and CDR2 is FVKESK. The CDR3 covers 15 residues. CDR3 in DNA: TGTGCCAGCAGCCTCCTTGGAGCTAGCGCACCTGAGCAGTTCTTC. Translated: CASSLLGASAPEQFF.

This clone was counted a single time. This chain links TRBV6-6 with TRBJ2-3, with TRBD2 matching over 9 bases. Per germline, CDR1 MNHNY and CDR2 SVGAGI (reference sequence). V shed 6 bases and J 4 bases; nucleotides not matched to a gene: 8. This CDR3 contains 15 residues. Here the CDR3 reads CASSSSGARADTQYF. The CDR3 DNA sequence: TGTGCCAGCAGCTCTAGCGGGGCACGGGCAGATACGCAGTATTTT.

The chain employs TRBV6-6 and TRBJ2-3, with unresolved D. Trimming left V 6 bases short and J 2 bases short, with 9 bases between. Germline V gene lookup returns CDR1 MNHNY and CDR2 SVGAGI (reference sequence). This CDR3 has 13 residues. The CDR3 sequence: CASSITSTDTQYF. The CDR3 coding sequence is TGTGCCAGCAGCATAACGTCCACAGATACGCAGTATTTT.

The chain carries TRBV5-4 and TRBJ1-1; D is possibly TRBD1 (6 bases). The CDR3 consists of 15 residues. Germline CDR1 SGHNT, CDR2 YYREEE (reference sequence). V shed 3 bases and J shed 2 bases, with 14 bases lying between them. The CDR3 reads CASSSPGARNTEAFF. The CDR3 DNA is TGTGCCAGCAGCTCACCGGGGGCCAGAAACACTGAAGCTTTCTTT.

This clone appeared a single time. Here the CDR3 reads CASSVFSLVQGDSDTQYF. In nucleotides, the CDR3 is TGTGCCAGCAGCGTTTTCTCGTTGGTACAGGGAGATTCAGATACGCAGTATTTT. J is TRBJ2-3 and V is TRBV9; weak D call: TRBD1 (6 bases). The germline V and J ends were trimmed by 2 bases and 4 bases, with 23 bases remaining between them. Germline-derived CDR1 and CDR2 are SGDLS and YYNGEE. The CDR3 has 18 residues.

This clone appeared a single time. The chain is built from TRBV5-4 and TRBJ2-3; D is uncertain. The V and J ends lost 2 bases and 1 base respectively, with 8 bases between them. Germline-derived CDR1 and CDR2 are SGHNT and YYREEE (reference sequence). CDR3 length: 14 amino acids. CDR3 nucleotide sequence: TGTGCCAGCAGCTTCGGTGGGGGCACAGATACGCAGTATTTT. It yields the protein CASSFGGGTDTQYF.

The chain is built from TRBV7-9 and TRBJ1-1; 8 bases match TRBD1. Germline CDR1 and CDR2: SEHNR and FQNEAQ (reference sequence). The length of the CDR3 is 16 residues. Trimming cost V 2 bases and J 3 bases; bases outside gene matches: 8. The CDR3 sequence is CASSLYRGAGYTEAFF. CDR3 in DNA: TGTGCCAGCAGCTTATACAGGGGGGCGGGGTACACTGAAGCTTTCTTT.